The 9 T cell receptor beta chains given below trace back to one sample, sequenced in a study of blood T cells in healthy people across ages (dated by TCRdb to between 2014 and 2017). Receptors were amplified or captured by 5' RACE. This sample was sequenced with an Illumina HiSeq 2500. A second PCR of roughly 7 to 12 cycles was run with a J-beta primer mix and a sample-barcoded 5' primer. Through fastp at Q25 and MiXCR, TCRdb rebuilt clones from the public reads, retaining in-frame beta chains. Rows matching on CDR3 protein sequence are summarized as one entry with the most common DNA and genes. Recorded for this sample are around 1,000,000 distinct CDR3 sequences; approximately 25% of them occurred a single time. Of the sample, 0.65% to 0.95% is held by the ten largest clones. A further study also used this sample, focusing on T cells of mothers and their children.

Sequencing was performed on blood. These receptors all stem from a girl aged 2-10 years in good health.

This clonotype was detected ten times or more. V usage is TRBV6-5 and J usage is TRBJ2-5, with 7 bases fitting TRBD2. Germline V lookup: CDR1 MNHEY, CDR2 SVGAGI. The CDR3 spans 14 residues. J gave up 1 base and V 4 bases, and 3 bases lay outside the gene matches. CDR3 sequence: CASSSASGQETQYF. CDR3 coding DNA: TGTGCCAGCAGTTCGGCTAGCGGCCAAGAGACCCAGTACTTC.

V gene TRBV20-1 combines with J gene TRBJ2-7, with D tentatively TRBD2 (7 bases). V was clipped by 3 bases and J by 5 bases, with 23 bases between them. The CDR3 is 16 residues long. Germline CDR1 is DFQATT and CDR2 is SNEGSKA (reference sequence). CDR3 DNA: TGCAGTGCTAGCCCTGATGGGCGGGGGCTGTCCGACGAGCAGTACTTC. Translation gives CSASPDGRGLSDEQYF.

V and J are TRBV4-2 and TRBJ2-7; TRBD1 or TRBD2 may be the D gene (6 bases each). Germline CDR1 is LGHNA and CDR2 is YNFKEQ. CDR3 length equals 16 residues. Trimming cost V 0 bases and J 5 bases, with 17 bases left between them. CDR3 DNA: TGTGCCAGCAGCCAAGATGGCCCCCCGGGGGCCGACGAGCAGTACTTC. Translated, it gives CASSQDGPPGADEQYF.

V usage is TRBV18 and J usage is TRBJ1-1; D might be TRBD1 (6 bases). Germline-derived CDR1 and CDR2 are KGHSH and LQKENI. The CDR3 is 14 amino acids. The V end was cut by 6 bases, the J end by 3 bases, with 14 bases between. CDR3 nucleotides: TGTGCCAGCTCTGGACAGAGCTCGGACACTGAAGCTTTCTTT. It is translated as CASSGQSSDTEAFF.

This rearrangement joins TRBV11-2 to TRBJ2-5; 13 nucleotides line up with TRBD2. Trimming took 3 bases from V and 4 from J; bases not matched to a gene: 11. The CDR3 loop spans 18 amino acids. Germline loops: CDR1 SGHAT, CDR2 FQNNGV. The CDR3 DNA reads as TGTGCCAGCAGCTTGTTACTAGCGGGGGGGCCAGGGGCAGAGACCCAGTACTTC. It specifies CASSLLLAGGPGAETQYF. The full variable domain, with the rest looked up from reference TRBV11-2 and TRBJ2-5, is EAGVAQSPRYKIIEKRQSVAFWCNPISGHATLYWYQQILGQGPKLLIQFQNNGVVDDSQLPKDRFSAERLKGVDSTLKIQPAKLEDSAVYLCASSLLLAGGPGAETQYFGPGTRLLVL.

This clonotype was detected many times. The chain has TRBV7-3 and TRBJ2-2; the D is unclear. From germline, CDR1 is SGHTA and CDR2 FQGTGA. The CDR3 totals 14 residues. Trimming took off 3 bases at V and 1 base at J, with 6 bases between the two ends. The CDR3, as DNA: TGTGCCAGCAGCTTGGATGGGAACACCGGGGAGCTGTTTTTT. It codes for CASSLDGNTGELFF.

The chain joins TRBV7-3 to TRBJ1-6; maybe TRBD1 (6 bases). The V and J ends lost 4 bases and 6 bases respectively, with 16 bases between them. The CDR3 is 16 amino acids. Germline values: CDR1 SGHTA, CDR2 FQGTGA. DNA of the CDR3: TGTGCCAGCAGCTCGCAGGGGCGGATAGGTAATTCACCCCTCCACTTT. Translated, it gives CASSSQGRIGNSPLHF.

The chain links TRBV11-2 to TRBJ1-1; D may be TRBD1 (5 bases). CDR1 SGHAT and CDR2 FQNNGV come from the germline V gene. V was cut by 7 bases and J by 2 bases, with 29 bases left in between. The CDR3 has 19 residues. CDR3 nucleotides: TGTGCCAGCATTTGGGGGACTCCCCCCCAATATTCCCATAACACTGAAGCTTTCTTT. It translates to CASIWGTPPQYSHNTEAFF.

This clonotype was seen a few times. The chain carries TRBV28 and TRBJ1-3, with 7 bases matching TRBD1. The CDR3 is 19 residues long. V was clipped by 1 base and J by 0 bases; unmatched bases: 12. Looked up from germline, CDR1 is MDHEN and CDR2 is SYDVKM. CDR3 nucleotides: TGTGCCAGCAGTTTATCTACAGGGGATAGGGGCTTCTCTGGAAACACCATATATTTT. Encoded protein: CASSLSTGDRGFSGNTIYF.